The 25 T cell receptor beta chains given below trace back to one sample, sequenced in a study of blood T cells in healthy people across ages. The second PCR ran roughly 7 to 11 cycles with a sample-barcoded 5' primer and J-beta primers. TCRdb used MiXCR to reprocess the 5' RACE reads, holding one entry per CDR3 protein. The profile shows about 1.4 million distinct CDR3 sequences, almost 60% of them singletons. The specimen sequenced was blood. The receptors derive from a man aged 18 to 35 in good health.

This sequence joins TRBV4-2 and TRBJ1-1; D is possibly TRBD1 (6 bases). The V end lost 4 bases, the J end lost 1 base, and 13 bases lay between the germline ends. Looked up from germline, CDR1 is LGHNA and CDR2 is YNFKEQ. There are 15 residues in the CDR3. CDR3 sequence reads: CASSLPSDRNTEAFF. The CDR3 DNA sequence: TGTGCCAGCAGCCTCCCCTCGGACAGGAACACTGAAGCTTTCTTT.

Worth noting for this clonotype: The junction does not match germline at one end; this may be a read error. The chain employs TRBV20-1 and TRBJ1-2, with 7 bases lining up with TRBD1. From germline, CDR1 is DFQATT and CDR2 SNEGSKA (reference sequence). This CDR3 spans 14 amino acids. CDR3 sequence (DNA): TGCAGTGCTGGAGACAGGGCGCCGCGCTATGGCTACACCTTC. Its protein product is CSAGDRAPRYGYTF.

This chain uses TRBV28 with TRBJ1-2; D not resolved. Looked up from germline, CDR1 is MDHEN and CDR2 is SYDVKM. Trimming removed 5 bases at V and 0 bases at J, with 10 bases between. This CDR3 spans 14 amino acids. CDR3 DNA: TGTGCCAGCAGTACCCATGATCCTAACTATGGCTACACCTTC. This gives the protein CASSTHDPNYGYTF.

In its sample, this clonotype was seen a few times. The CDR3 is CAISDGSTGTIYGYTF. The DNA of the CDR3 is TGTGCCATCAGTGACGGTTCGACAGGAACCATCTATGGCTACACCTTC. The V and J genes are TRBV10-3 and TRBJ1-2; a weak D match, TRBD1 (6 bases). CDR1 and CDR2 (germline): ENHRY, SYGVKD. The CDR3 totals 16 residues. Trimming removed 3 bases from V and 4 bases from J, with 18 bases in between.

J is TRBJ1-1 and V is TRBV12-3 or TRBV12-4, with 7 positions matching TRBD1. The CDR3 is made up of 14 amino acids. The V segment lost 6 bases and the J segment 4 bases; nucleotides outside the gene matches: 8. This CDR3 reads CASSPRQGPTEAFF. The CDR3, as DNA: TGTGCCAGCAGCCCACGACAGGGCCCCACTGAAGCTTTCTTT.

There are a few counts of this clonotype. V gene TRBV20-1 combines with J gene TRBJ2-1; D not certain. This CDR3 contains 12 residues. Trimming stripped 6 bases from V and 7 bases from J, with 13 bases between. Germline assignment: CDR1 DFQATT and CDR2 SNEGSKA (reference sequence). The CDR3 sequence: CSATRLENEQFF. The CDR3 DNA sequence: TGCAGTGCCACTCGACTGGAGAATGAGCAGTTCTTC.

Details on this clonotype: A much more abundant neighbour one base away suggests this may be a read error. V is TRBV20-1 and J is TRBJ2-7; D is unclear. The CDR3 contains 14 residues. In germline, CDR1 is DFQATT, CDR2 SNEGSKA (reference sequence). The V gene lost 2 bases and the J gene lost 4 bases, with 15 bases spanning the gap. For the CDR3, the DNA is TGCAGTGCTAGACCCCCCGGTCAGAGGTACGAGCAGTACTTC. Protein sequence: CSARPPGQRYEQYF.

The V gene is TRBV11-1, the J gene TRBJ2-3; TRBD1 agrees at 10 bases. V lost 1 base, J lost 3 bases, and 7 bases stayed unmatched. Germline assignment: CDR1 SGHAT and CDR2 FQDESV (reference sequence). The CDR3 has 17 residues. The CDR3 sequence is CASSLELGQGWTDTQYF. The CDR3 DNA reads as TGTGCCAGCAGCTTAGAGTTGGGACAGGGGTGGACAGATACGCAGTATTTT.

The chain uses TRBV12-3 or TRBV12-4 and TRBJ2-1, with no clear D. CDR3 length: 12 residues. Trimming pared 5 bases from V and 8 bases from J, leaving 10 bases between. For the CDR3, the DNA is TGTGCCAGCAGTCCGAGTGGGTATGAGCAGTTCTTC. It translates to CASSPSGYEQFF.

The rearrangement joins TRBV27 to TRBJ2-1, with 9 bases lining up with TRBD2. The CDR3 has 14 amino acids. V lost 7 bases and J lost 8; bases outside the gene matches: 9. Germline V gene data show CDR1 as MNHEY and CDR2 as SMNVEV (reference sequence). The CDR3 DNA reads as TGTGCCAGCATGTCGGGACTAGCTCCTGATGAGCAGTTCTTC. Translated, it gives CASMSGLAPDEQFF.

The chain has TRBV11-2 and TRBJ2-5; 9 nucleotides line up with TRBD2. Germline V gene data show CDR1 as SGHAT and CDR2 as FQNNGV. V dropped 5 bases and J dropped 0; count of bases not matched to a gene: 4. The CDR3 loop spans 15 amino acids. In nucleotides, the CDR3 is TGTGCCAGCAGCCCACGACTAGCGGACCAAGAGACCCAGTACTTC. Protein product: CASSPRLADQETQYF.

This clonotype occurred a few times. The chain couples TRBV7-2 to TRBJ1-2; D gene uncertain. V dropped 5 bases and J dropped 2 bases, with 18 bases sitting between them. This CDR3 spans 16 amino acids. The germline V gene has CDR1 SGHTA and CDR2 FQGNSA. The CDR3 bases are TGTGCCAGCAGCCATACCGGACCCTCAGGCAACTATGGCTACACCTTC. Amino acid sequence: CASSHTGPSGNYGYTF.

This chain connects TRBV7-2 to TRBJ2-7; no definite D call. Between the trimmed V and J ends, which lost 1 base and 3 bases, there was a span of 13 bases. This CDR3 comprises 15 residues. Germline loops: CDR1 SGHTA, CDR2 FQGNSA. CDR3 in DNA: TGTGCCAGCAGCTTAGTGCCCCAGGACGGCTACGAGCAGTACTTC. Translating gives CASSLVPQDGYEQYF.

This clonotype appeared a few times. This chain uses TRBV6-2 or TRBV6-3 with TRBJ2-3; D remains unclear. V dropped 2 bases and J dropped 0 bases, with 9 bases sitting between them. The CDR3 sequence is 15 residues long. Germline-derived CDR1 and CDR2 are MNHEY and SVGEGT. The CDR3 DNA is TGTGCCAGCAGTTACGGAGCCCATAGCACAGATACGCAGTATTTT. Its translation is CASSYGAHSTDTQYF.

On this clonotype: The junction and the germline gene differ at one end; a read error may be behind it. V and J are TRBV19 and TRBJ1-4; no clear D. Germline lookup yields CDR1 LNHDA and CDR2 SQIVND (reference sequence). The CDR3 spans 15 residues. CDR3 in amino acids: CAGSFGFATNEKLFF. CDR3 in DNA: TGTGCCGGTAGTTTCGGATTTGCAACTAATGAAAAACTGTTTTTT.

This sequence joins TRBV7-6 and TRBJ2-3; 9 bases align to TRBD2. With 7 bases clipped from V and 0 bases from J, the junction kept 11 bases outside the gene matches. CDR1 is SGHVS and CDR2 is FNYEAQ in the germline V gene. The CDR3 runs to 17 residues. This CDR3 reads CASTLPRAGGSTDTQYF. The CDR3 DNA follows: TGTGCCAGCACCCTCCCGCGGGCGGGAGGGAGCACAGATACGCAGTATTTT.

This CDR3 reads CASSLPVGPTPEGKNIQYF. CDR3 DNA sequence: TGTGCCAGCAGCTTACCTGTGGGGCCCACGCCGGAAGGCAAAAACATTCAGTACTTC. The V gene is TRBV7-2, the J gene TRBJ2-4; possibly TRBD1 for D (5 bases). There are 19 residues in the CDR3. The germline V gene encodes CDR1 SGHTA and CDR2 FQGNSA. V gave up 2 bases and J gave up 3 bases, with 23 bases separating them.

The chain is built from TRBV20-1 and TRBJ1-1, with D tentatively TRBD1 (6 bases). The CDR3 totals 12 residues. Trimming took 5 bases from V and 6 from J, leaving 13 bases between them. Germline loops: CDR1 DFQATT, CDR2 SNEGSKA (reference sequence). The CDR3 here is CSAVGGGSEAFF. The CDR3 bases are TGCAGTGCTGTAGGGGGGGGCTCTGAAGCTTTCTTT.

This clonotype has just a few counts. The chain is built from TRBV29-1 and TRBJ2-1, with 8 bases identical to TRBD2. Germline V gene sequence: CDR1 SQVTM, CDR2 ANQGSEA. Trimming removed 6 bases from V and 9 bases from J; junction bases left unmatched: 1. The CDR3 is 10 amino acids. This CDR3 is CSVGLAEQFF. Here the CDR3 DNA reads TGCAGCGTCGGACTAGCTGAGCAGTTCTTC.

The V gene is TRBV6-4, the J gene TRBJ1-2, with a tentative D call TRBD1 (5 bases). Looked up from germline, CDR1 is MRHNA and CDR2 is SNTAGT. The CDR3 covers 14 residues. Trimming took off 3 bases at V and 4 bases at J, with 12 bases between the two ends. The CDR3 loop is CASSESGFGYGYTF. In DNA, the CDR3 is TGTGCCAGCAGTGAGTCAGGGTTTGGCTATGGCTACACCTTC.

Only one count was recorded for this clonotype. V is TRBV29-1 and J is TRBJ2-5; 12 bases agree with TRBD2. CDR1 and CDR2 from the germline V gene are SQVTM and ANQGSEA. The CDR3 is 14 residues long. The V segment lost 6 bases and the J segment 3 bases; nucleotides outside the gene matches: 5. The CDR3: CSVLRLAGEETQYF. The CDR3 DNA sequence: TGCAGCGTCCTCAGACTAGCGGGAGAAGAGACCCAGTACTTC.

This chain joins TRBV7-2 and TRBJ2-7; 11 nucleotides agree with TRBD2. The J segment lost 3 bases and the V segment lost 1 base, leaving 5 bases of the junction unmatched. Per the germline V gene, CDR1 is SGHTA and CDR2 is FQGNSA. The CDR3 has 16 amino acids. The chain's CDR3 is CASSLVGTSGRYEQYF. The CDR3 DNA is TGTGCCAGCAGCTTAGTTGGGACTAGCGGCCGCTACGAGCAGTACTTC.

A remark on this clonotype: A read error may explain this, as a much larger clone is one base away. CDR3 in DNA: TGCAGCGTTGAAGGGGCCTCCGACGAGCAGTACTTC. Translated, it gives CSVEGASDEQYF. The V call is TRBV29-1, the J call TRBJ2-7, with D uncertain. There are 12 residues in the CDR3. Germline CDR1 reads SQVTM; CDR2 reads ANQGSEA.

J is TRBJ2-3 and V is TRBV18, with D unclear. The CDR3 is 15 residues long. The V end was cut by 1 base, the J end by 2 bases, with 10 bases between. Germline loops: CDR1 KGHSH, CDR2 LQKENI. DNA for the CDR3: TGTGCCAGCTCACCACGGCAGTTCATCACAGATACGCAGTATTTT. This codes for CASSPRQFITDTQYF.

This chain joins TRBV20-1 and TRBJ1-1; D is ambiguous. Germline CDR1 DFQATT, CDR2 SNEGSKA (reference sequence). Trimming left V 3 bases short and J 1 base short, with 9 bases between. The CDR3 extends over 13 amino acids. The CDR3 loop reads CSARGVENTEAFF. CDR3 nucleotide sequence: TGCAGTGCTAGGGGAGTGGAGAACACTGAAGCTTTCTTT.